The 15 T cell receptor beta chains reported below all come from one sample, sequenced in a study of shared clonotypes between healthy human individuals. Assay: immunoSEQ multiplex PCR; the TCRdb copy retains only in-frame clones and omits some. Here the sample spans about 380,000 clones, about 96% being singletons. Sequenced material: memory CD8+ T cells sorted from blood. Described subset: CD45RO+ cells pooled with CCR7-negative TemRA cells. These receptors were obtained from a young man in good health.

The chain joins TRBV28 to TRBJ2-7; weak D call: TRBD2 (6 bases). The V and J ends lost 8 bases and 1 base respectively, with 6 bases between them. The CDR3 extends over 11 amino acids. In germline, CDR1 is MDHEN, CDR2 SYDVKM. CDR3 region: CASGGSYEQYF. For the CDR3, the DNA is TGTGCCAGCGGGGGGTCCTACGAGCAGTACTTC.

The chain links TRBV10-3 to TRBJ2-1, with a weak D call TRBD2 (5 bases). With 10 bases removed from V and 5 bases from J, the gap between germline ends came to 12 bases. Germline values: CDR1 ENHRY, CDR2 SYGVKD. The CDR3 contains 12 residues. The CDR3 spells CANGLTNNEQFF. CDR3 nucleotide sequence: TGTGCCAACGGACTGACTAACAATGAGCAGTTCTTC.

CDR3 nucleotide sequence: TGTGCCTGGAGTGAGCTAGCGGGCCAAGAGACCCAGTACTTC. Its protein is CAWSELAGQETQYF. The chain recombines TRBV30 with TRBJ2-5, with 8 nucleotides matching TRBD2. The CDR3 has 14 amino acids. Losses at the gene ends were 1 base for V and 1 base for J; bases not matched to a gene: 2. CDR1 GTSNPN and CDR2 SVGIG come from the germline V gene (reference sequence).

The rearrangement joins TRBV9 to TRBJ2-5; D tentatively fits TRBD1 or TRBD2 (6 bases each). Germline assignment: CDR1 SGDLS and CDR2 YYNGEE. V was pared by 0 bases and J by 5 bases, with 14 bases between. The CDR3 is 15 amino acids. CDR3 DNA: TGTGCCAGCAGCGTAGAGGGGGGCCAGCGGGAGACCCAGTACTTC. Its protein product is CASSVEGGQRETQYF.

This clone was recorded only once. CDR3 residues: CASDPTGTGVVTEAFF. The CDR3, as DNA: TGTGCCAGCGACCCTACCGGGACAGGGGTAGTCACTGAAGCTTTCTTT. The chain recombines TRBV7-9 with TRBJ1-1; 10 positions match TRBD1. V trimming: 8 bases; J trimming: 4 bases; junction bases outside the gene matches: 13. Germline assignment: CDR1 SEHNR and CDR2 FQNEAQ (reference sequence). The CDR3 extends over 16 amino acids. The whole variable domain, filled in from reference TRBV7-9 and TRBJ1-1, reads DTGVSQNPRHKITKRGQNVTFRCDPISEHNRLYWYRQTLGQGPEFLTYFQNEAQLEKSRLLSDRFSAERPKGSFSTLEIQRTEQGDSAMYLCASDPTGTGVVTEAFFGQGTRLTVV.

This chain links TRBV11-2 with TRBJ2-1; perhaps TRBD2 as D (6 bases). The CDR3 covers 13 residues. CDR1 SGHAT and CDR2 FQNNGV come from the germline V gene. Trimming removed 5 bases at V and 8 bases at J, with 13 bases between. CDR3 DNA: TGTGCCAGCAGCACCCGACTAGTCCATGAGCAGTTCTTC. This gives the protein CASSTRLVHEQFF.

This chain joins TRBV27 and TRBJ2-7; the D gene could be TRBD1 or TRBD2 (5 bases each). Trimming removed 7 bases from V and 6 bases from J, with 19 bases in between. CDR3 size: 14 residues. From germline, CDR1 is MNHEY and CDR2 SMNVEV (reference sequence). CDR3 DNA sequence: TGTGCCAGCATGGTGACGGTGGGACCTGGCGAGCAGTACTTC. Its protein is CASMVTVGPGEQYF.

This chain joins TRBV6-5 and TRBJ1-4; no clear D gene. The CDR3 contains 14 residues. V lost 6 bases, J lost 8 bases, and 16 bases lay in between. Germline loops: CDR1 MNHEY, CDR2 SVGAGI. DNA for the CDR3: TGTGCCAGCAGACCGACCTTTTTAGAAGAAAAACTGTTTTTT. This sequence encodes CASRPTFLEEKLFF.

This clone was detected only once. The chain recombines TRBV19 with TRBJ1-1; tentative D call: TRBD1 (5 bases). Germline values: CDR1 LNHDA, CDR2 SQIVND (reference sequence). The V end was cut by 5 bases, the J end by 2 bases, with 18 bases between. The CDR3 consists of 16 residues. CDR3 sequence: CASSLFARGLNTEAFF. CDR3 coding DNA: TGTGCCAGTAGTTTGTTCGCACGGGGGTTAAACACTGAAGCTTTCTTT.

This chain connects TRBV6-1 to TRBJ1-5, with D uncertain. CDR3 length: 15 amino acids. Trimming stripped 6 bases from V and 0 bases from J, with 12 bases between. Per germline, CDR1 MNHNS and CDR2 SASEGT. This CDR3 reads CASRGRWYSNQPQHF. The CDR3 bases are TGTGCCAGCAGGGGAAGGTGGTATAGCAATCAGCCCCAGCATTTT.

This chain connects TRBV10-2 to TRBJ2-6; no clear D. Trimming took 3 bases from V and 4 from J, leaving 4 bases between them. The CDR3 length is 13 residues. Germline V CDR1 and CDR2: WSHSY, SAAADI. The CDR3 region has the DNA TGCGCCAGCAGTGAATTGGGGGCCAACGTCCTGACTTTC. Its protein is CASSELGANVLTF.

This clone was observed a handful of times. This same CDR3 is encoded by further DNA sequences in the sample. This rearrangement joins TRBV11-2 to TRBJ2-5, with 12 bases fitting TRBD2. V was pared by 3 bases and J by 4 bases, with 0 bases of the junction left unmatched. The CDR3 runs to 14 residues. Germline CDR1 and CDR2: SGHAT and FQNNGV. The CDR3: CASSLTSGRETQYF. The CDR3 region has the DNA TGTGCCAGCAGCTTGACTAGCGGGAGAGAGACCCAGTACTTC.

The chain links TRBV7-2 to TRBJ2-5; perhaps TRBD2 as D (7 bases). The CDR3 spans 14 residues. Germline V gene lookup returns CDR1 SGHTA and CDR2 FQGNSA. Between the trimmed V and J ends, which lost 3 bases and 5 bases, there was a span of 13 bases. CDR3 region: CASSFGGRKETQYF. The DNA of the CDR3 is TGTGCCAGCAGCTTCGGGGGGCGCAAGGAGACCCAGTACTTC.

This chain connects TRBV7-6 to TRBJ2-1, with 12 bases matching TRBD2. Unmatched junction bases numbered 7, after V lost 1 base and J lost 0 bases. This CDR3 region has 19 residues. Per the germline V gene, CDR1 is SGHVS and CDR2 is FNYEAQ. This chain's CDR3 is CASSLESGLAGSSYNEQFF. The CDR3 nucleotides read TGTGCCAGCAGCTTAGAGTCGGGACTAGCGGGCTCCTCCTACAATGAGCAGTTCTTC.

The count of this clone is one. The rearrangement joins TRBV6-5 to TRBJ2-5, with unresolved D. Germline CDR1 reads MNHEY; CDR2 reads SVGAGI. This CDR3 is 14 amino acids long. V gave up 0 bases and J gave up 1 base, with 6 bases separating them. The chain's CDR3 is CASSYSSLQETQYF. In nucleotides, the CDR3 is TGTGCCAGCAGTTACTCTTCCCTCCAAGAGACCCAGTACTTC.